These 30 T cell receptor beta chains share one sample of origin, sequenced in a study of blood T cell repertoires in COVID-19 (dated by TCRdb to about 2020). Receptors were amplified or captured by the immunoSEQ multiplex PCR assay. Not all clones reach the TCRdb copy of this immuneACCESS table, which keeps in-frame sequences only. Checked studies attribute under half of the gap to unresolved V genes and leave the rest unexplained. In all, the sample holds around 300,000 clones, and around 90% of those were seen once. 1% of the sample is in the top ten clones. Sequenced sample: peripheral blood. The receptors come from a man in his fifties or sixties with active or convalescent COVID-19.

The chain uses TRBV2 and TRBJ2-5, with D tentatively TRBD2 (8 bases). CDR1 and CDR2 from the germline V gene are SNHLY and FYNNEI. V gave up 7 bases and J gave up 7 bases, with 22 bases separating them. The CDR3 covers 15 residues. The CDR3: CASKGGLAGSGTQYF. The CDR3 DNA reads as TGTGCCAGCAAAGGGGGCTTAGCGGGATCGGGGACCCAGTACTTC. The full variable domain, rest sourced from reference TRBV2 and TRBJ2-5, is EPEVTQTPSHQVTQMGQEVILRCVPISNHLYFYWYRQILGQKVEFLVSFYNNEISEKSEIFDDQFSVERPDGSNFTLKIRSTKLEDSAMYFCASKGGLAGSGTQYFGPGTRLLVL.

This clone appeared a single time. The chain joins TRBV5-6 to TRBJ2-1, with 9 bases fitting TRBD2. The junction had 5 bases not matched to a gene; V was cut back by 4 bases and J by 3 bases. The CDR3 is 15 residues long. The germline V gene encodes CDR1 SGHDT and CDR2 YYEEEE. Here the CDR3 DNA reads TGTGCCAGCAGCCTCATAGCGGGGGACTACAATGAGCAGTTCTTC. Translated: CASSLIAGDYNEQFF. Based on the CDR3 plus reference TRBV5-6 and TRBJ2-1, the full variable domain is DAGVTQSPTHLIKTRGQQVTLRCSPKSGHDTVSWYQQALGQGPQFIFQYYEEEERQRGNFPDRFSGHQFPNYSSELNVNALLLGDSALYLCASSLIAGDYNEQFFGPGTRLTVL.

The CDR3 sequence: CASSLYQREQYF. The CDR3 DNA is TGTGCCAGCAGCTTATACCAGCGCGAGCAGTACTTC. The chain combines TRBV7-2 with TRBJ2-7, with D uncertain. This CDR3 comprises 12 residues. Trimming took 2 bases from V and 6 from J, leaving 8 bases between them. Germline CDR1 SGHTA, CDR2 FQGNSA.

Remarks on this clone: This same CDR3 is encoded by further DNA sequences in the sample. The V call is TRBV28, the J call TRBJ2-3, with D perhaps TRBD1 (6 bases). The CDR3 runs 14 residues. CDR1 and CDR2 from the germline V gene are MDHEN and SYDVKM. Trimming took 5 bases from V and 3 from J, leaving 12 bases between them. This chain's CDR3 is CASSETGITDTQYF. As DNA, the CDR3 is TGTGCCAGCAGTGAAACAGGGATAACAGATACGCAGTATTTT.

Of note for this clone: The sample holds other DNA sequences that translate to the same CDR3. In nucleotides, the CDR3 is TGTGCCAGCAGTTCTCCGGGACAGGGGCTGGGTCAGCCCCAGCATTTT. Amino acids: CASSSPGQGLGQPQHF. V is TRBV28 and J is TRBJ1-5; TRBD1 matches 10 bases. CDR1 is MDHEN and CDR2 is SYDVKM in the germline V gene. The CDR3 is 16 amino acids. V gave up 4 bases and J gave up 6 bases; unmatched junction bases: 9.

This chain uses TRBV5-5 with TRBJ1-1; D may be TRBD1 (5 bases). V dropped 4 bases and J dropped 3 bases, with 10 bases sitting between them. This CDR3 comprises 13 residues. The V gene's germline CDR1 is SGHKS and CDR2 YYEKEE (reference sequence). CDR3 nucleotide sequence: TGTGCCAGCAGCCGACAGATAGACACTGAAGCTTTCTTT. Amino acids: CASSRQIDTEAFF.

The CDR3 here is CSVAEKNTEAFF. For the CDR3, the DNA is TGCAGCGTCGCGGAGAAGAACACTGAAGCTTTCTTT. J is TRBJ1-1 and V is TRBV29-1, with no clear D. Trimming left V 6 bases short and J 1 base short, with 9 bases between. This CDR3 has 12 residues. Germline-derived CDR1 and CDR2 are SQVTM and ANQGSEA.

J is TRBJ1-2 and V is TRBV15; weak D call: TRBD1 (5 bases). This CDR3 spans 13 amino acids. With 4 bases removed from V and 4 bases from J, the gap between germline ends came to 10 bases. Germline CDR1 is LNHNV and CDR2 is YYDKDF (reference sequence). This chain's CDR3 is CATSTTGTYGYTF. The CDR3 DNA is TGTGCCACCAGCACCACAGGTACCTATGGCTACACCTTC.

This chain uses TRBV7-2 with TRBJ1-3; 8 positions agree with TRBD1. The CDR3 runs 14 residues. J was trimmed by 10 bases and V by 0 bases; bases with no gene match: 5. Germline values: CDR1 SGHTA, CDR2 FQGNSA. The CDR3: CASSLARTGSTIYF. DNA for the CDR3: TGTGCCAGCAGCTTAGCCCGGACAGGGAGTACCATATATTTT.

The chain employs TRBV5-1 and TRBJ1-2; D is unclear. Looked up from germline, CDR1 is SGHRS and CDR2 is YFSETQ. V was cut by 2 bases and J by 3 bases, with 11 bases left in between. The CDR3 totals 14 residues. The CDR3 DNA sequence: TGCGCCAGCAGCTTAGCGGAAAGATACTATGGCTACACCTTC. As protein: CASSLAERYYGYTF.

The chain is built from TRBV28 and TRBJ1-6; TRBD1 is a possible D gene (5 bases). Trimming took off 8 bases at V and 4 bases at J, with 12 bases between the two ends. Germline CDR1 and CDR2: MDHEN and SYDVKM. This CDR3 has 14 amino acids. Here the CDR3 reads CASSSRDYNSPLHF. As DNA, the CDR3 is TGTGCCAGCTCTTCCAGGGATTATAATTCACCCCTCCACTTT. Together with reference TRBV28 and TRBJ1-6, the CDR3 gives the full variable domain: DVKVTQSSRYLVKRTGEKVFLECVQDMDHENMFWYRQDPGLGLRLIYFSYDVKMKEKGDIPEGYSVSREKKERFSLILESASTNQTSMYLCASSSRDYNSPLHFGNGTRLTVT.

CDR3 sequence reads: CASSLLTEYSPLHF. The CDR3 bases are TGTGCCAGCAGCTTATTGACAGAGTATTCACCCCTCCACTTT. The genes are TRBV7-2 and TRBJ1-6; D possibly corresponds to TRBD1 (5 bases). This CDR3 has 14 amino acids. V was pared by 2 bases and J by 8 bases, with 10 bases between. The V gene's germline CDR1 is SGHTA and CDR2 FQGNSA. Using reference TRBV7-2 and TRBJ1-6 for the parts outside the CDR3, the full variable domain is GAGVSQSPSNKVTEKGKDVELRCDPISGHTALYWYRQSLGQGLEFLIYFQGNSAPDKSGLPSDRFSAERTGGSVSTLTIQRTQQEDSAVYLCASSLLTEYSPLHFGNGTRLTVT.

This sequence joins TRBV3-1 (or the pseudogene TRBV3-2) and TRBJ2-7; no firm D call. Germline CDR1 LGHDT, CDR2 YNNKEL (reference sequence). This CDR3 is built from 14 residues. The V end lost 1 base, the J end lost 0 bases, and 7 bases lay between the germline ends. The CDR3 DNA reads TGTGCCAGCAGCCAAGGAGAGGCCTCCTACGAGCAGTACTTC. Protein sequence: CASSQGEASYEQYF.

This clone was recorded only once. The chain couples TRBV7-9 to TRBJ2-7; 10 bases match TRBD1. This CDR3 spans 15 amino acids. V trimming: 3 bases; J trimming: 4 bases; junction bases outside the gene matches: 6. Germline values: CDR1 SEHNR, CDR2 FQNEAQ (reference sequence). The CDR3 loop reads CASSFGQGEGYEQYF. The CDR3 DNA is TGTGCCAGCAGCTTCGGACAGGGGGAGGGGTACGAGCAGTACTTC.

This clone occurred once. The chain joins TRBV30 to TRBJ2-7; 8 nucleotides match TRBD1. V shed 0 bases, J shed 3 bases, and the junction held 4 bases outside the gene matches. The CDR3 spans 14 residues. In germline, CDR1 is GTSNPN, CDR2 SVGIG (reference sequence). The CDR3 sequence: CAWSVGTGGYEQYF. In nucleotides, the CDR3 is TGTGCCTGGAGTGTCGGAACAGGGGGCTACGAGCAGTACTTC. Full variable domain (missing parts from reference TRBV30 and TRBJ2-7): SQTIHQWPATLVQPVGSPLSLECTVEGTSNPNLYWYRQAAGRGLQLLFYSVGIGQISSEVPQNLSASRPQDRQFILSSKKLLLSDSGFYLCAWSVGTGGYEQYFGPGTRLTVT.

This clone was observed once. V and J are TRBV27 and TRBJ1-5; 7 positions agree with TRBD1. The CDR3 has 17 amino acids. The V gene's germline CDR1 is MNHEY and CDR2 SMNVEV (reference sequence). The J segment lost 6 bases and the V segment lost 0 bases, leaving 11 bases of the junction unmatched. The CDR3 DNA reads as TGTGCCAGCAGTTTATCGGGCAGAAAGGGGGCCAGTCAGCCCCAGCATTTT. Its protein product is CASSLSGRKGASQPQHF.

This chain links TRBV28 with TRBJ2-1; D is perhaps TRBD1 (6 bases). Germline CDR1 reads MDHEN; CDR2 reads SYDVKM. The CDR3 extends over 14 amino acids. Trimming stripped 5 bases from V and 11 bases from J, with 19 bases between. The CDR3 nucleotides are TGTGCCAGCAGTCCCCCCTCCTCGGACAGAAAGCAGTTCTTC. Its protein product is CASSPPSSDRKQFF.

This chain's CDR3 is CATTPDQAPGSYGYTF. The CDR3 DNA sequence: TGTGCCACCACCCCCGACCAGGCTCCAGGGTCCTATGGCTACACCTTC. The genes are TRBV24-1 and TRBJ1-2, with D perhaps matching TRBD1 (5 bases). The CDR3 has 16 amino acids. Germline V gene data show CDR1 as KGHDR and CDR2 as SFDVKD. V gave up 8 bases and J gave up 4 bases, with 22 bases separating them.

This rearrangement joins TRBV5-1 to TRBJ2-2; 12 nucleotides line up with TRBD1. The germline CDR1 and CDR2 sequences are SGHRS and YFSETQ. The CDR3 consists of 16 residues. Trimming at V came to 3 bases and at J to 6 bases, leaving 6 bases not matched to a gene. The CDR3 loop is CASSSGDRGRSGELFF. The CDR3 nucleotides are TGCGCCAGCAGCTCCGGGGACAGGGGGCGATCCGGGGAGCTGTTTTTT.

This clone was picked up one time. The chain couples TRBV24-1 to TRBJ2-1; TRBD2 agrees at 8 bases. The ends lost 9 bases at V and 3 bases at J; junction bases unmatched: 15. Germline V CDR1 and CDR2: KGHDR, SFDVKD. The CDR3 extends over 17 amino acids. The chain's CDR3 is CATGTSGNPKFYNEQFF. CDR3 nucleotides: TGTGCCACCGGAACTAGCGGTAACCCAAAATTCTACAATGAGCAGTTCTTC.

This clone has only a few counts. V usage is TRBV2 and J usage is TRBJ1-6; 10 bases match TRBD1. Germline trimming cut 6 bases from V and 7 bases from J; bases unmatched to any gene: 6. From germline, CDR1 is SNHLY and CDR2 FYNNEI. The CDR3 has 15 residues. CDR3 DNA sequence: TGTGCCAGCAGGTCCACGGGACAGGGGAATTCACCCCTCCACTTT. Its translation: CASRSTGQGNSPLHF.

The V and J genes are TRBV7-9 and TRBJ1-4; D not resolved. The CDR3 runs to 14 residues. Germline CDR1 reads SEHNR; CDR2 reads FQNEAQ (reference sequence). V was shortened by 2 bases and J by 8 bases, with 12 bases between the two germline ends. This chain's CDR3 is CASSLRGKGEKLFF. The CDR3 DNA reads TGTGCCAGCAGCTTACGCGGGAAAGGAGAAAAACTGTTTTTT.

The chain has TRBV27 and TRBJ1-5; 7 nucleotides match TRBD1. From germline, CDR1 is MNHEY and CDR2 SMNVEV (reference sequence). The J segment lost 0 bases and the V segment lost 4 bases, leaving 3 bases of the junction unmatched. The CDR3 sequence is 15 residues long. DNA of the CDR3: TGTGCCAGCAGTTATACAGGGGATAGCAATCAGCCCCAGCATTTT. Amino acids: CASSYTGDSNQPQHF.

Points on this clone: An end of the junction differs from the germline gene, which may be a read error. The V and J genes are TRBV6-1 and TRBJ2-2, with 7 positions matching TRBD1. CDR1 is MNHNS, CDR2 SASEGT, per germline. This CDR3 spans 14 amino acids. CDR3 in amino acids: CASREGQVTGELFF. CDR3 DNA sequence: TGTGCCAGCAGGGAAGGACAGGTTACCGGGGAGCTGTTTTTT.

The gene calls are TRBV6-1 and TRBJ1-5; tentative D call: TRBD1 (5 bases). This CDR3 is 17 amino acids long. Germline CDR1 is MNHNS and CDR2 is SASEGT. V was cut by 2 bases and J by 6 bases, with 20 bases left in between. CDR3 sequence (DNA): TGTGCCAGCAGTGAACAACCGGGGGTCGGGGAGGGTCAGCCCCAGCATTTT. Translated, it gives CASSEQPGVGEGQPQHF.

The chain links TRBV5-1 to TRBJ2-6; the D is unclear. V was trimmed by 2 bases and J by 0 bases, leaving 3 bases between them. Germline assignment: CDR1 SGHRS and CDR2 YFSETQ. This CDR3 has 14 residues. DNA of the CDR3: TGCGCCAGCAGCTTATACTCTGGGGCCAACGTCCTGACTTTC. It encodes CASSLYSGANVLTF.

The CDR3 nucleotides read TGCGCCAGCAGCCGAGAGGCCGGGACAGGGACCTACGAGCAGTACTTC. Translating it yields CASSREAGTGTYEQYF. V is TRBV4-3 and J is TRBJ2-7, with 9 bases that match TRBD1. The CDR3 is 16 amino acids. CDR1 is LGHNA, CDR2 YSLEER, per germline. V trimming: 4 bases; J trimming: 2 bases; junction bases outside the gene matches: 9.

This clone has only a few counts. The chain links TRBV7-9 to TRBJ2-7; D not certain. With 3 bases removed from V and 4 bases from J, the gap between germline ends came to 4 bases. Germline V gene sequence: CDR1 SEHNR, CDR2 FQNEAQ (reference sequence). This CDR3 region has 11 residues. The chain's CDR3 is CASSLEYEQYF. In DNA, the CDR3 is TGTGCCAGCAGCTTGGAGTACGAGCAGTACTTC.

This chain links TRBV2 with TRBJ1-2; 7 nucleotides agree with TRBD1. In germline, CDR1 is SNHLY, CDR2 FYNNEI. CDR3 length equals 14 residues. The trim removed 11 bases at V and 4 bases at J, leaving 13 bases unmatched. The CDR3 sequence: CAGPRQGTGYGYTF. For the CDR3, the DNA is TGTGCCGGTCCCAGACAGGGAACGGGCTATGGCTACACCTTC.

The V gene is TRBV30, the J gene TRBJ1-5; no reliable D call. The V and J ends lost 0 bases and 4 bases respectively, with 7 bases between them. Per the germline V gene, CDR1 is GTSNPN and CDR2 is SVGIG (reference sequence). The CDR3 sequence is 13 residues long. CDR3 region: CAWSVQSNQPQHF. Here the CDR3 DNA reads TGTGCCTGGAGTGTACAGAGTAATCAGCCCCAGCATTTT.